This TCR beta chain came from a study of T cell responses to AZD1222 COVID-19 vaccine. Findings and caveats of the study: The donor group comprised mostly white British people and more females; the analysis possibly underestimated clonal diversity. Baseline antibody screening turned up just a handful of seropositive AZD1222 recipients. Spike-spanning, vaccine-associated CD4 TCRs were dominant at 160-218 and 743-854.

This table comes from immunoSEQ multiplex PCR, and its TCRdb copy is limited to in-frame clones, with some not included. This sample has some 24,000 clones; about 86% occur once, and the top ten carry almost 8%. With respect to this clone: Antigen unknown.

V lost 1 base and J lost 2, with 11 bases in between. Germline assignment: CDR1 SGHRS and CDR2 YFSETQ. The CDR3 has 15 residues. Pooling was applied to second doses at about 4 or about 12 weeks. Here the sequenced sample was peripheral blood, taken 28 days after the second AZD1222 dose. The source of this sequence is an adult who received the AZD1222 COVID-19 vaccine. V is TRBV5-1 and J is TRBJ2-3; D gene unclear. In nucleotides, the CDR3 is TGCGCCAGCAGCTTGAGTCCCTTCTTCACAGATACGCAGTATTTT. This codes for CASSLSPFFTDTQYF.